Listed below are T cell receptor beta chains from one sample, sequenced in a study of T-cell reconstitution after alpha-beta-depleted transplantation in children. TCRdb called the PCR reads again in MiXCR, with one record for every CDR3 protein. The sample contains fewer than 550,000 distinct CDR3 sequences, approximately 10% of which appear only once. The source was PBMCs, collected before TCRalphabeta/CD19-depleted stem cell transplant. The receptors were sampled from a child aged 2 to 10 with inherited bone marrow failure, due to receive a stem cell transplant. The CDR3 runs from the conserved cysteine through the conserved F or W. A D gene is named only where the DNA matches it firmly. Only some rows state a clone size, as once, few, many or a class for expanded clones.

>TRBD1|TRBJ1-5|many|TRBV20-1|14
CSARDNHRGQPQHF
TGCAGTGCTAGAGATAACCACAGGGGTCAGCCCCAGCATTTT
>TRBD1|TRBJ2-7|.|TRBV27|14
CASALRGRRYEQYF
TGTGCCAGCGCCCTCAGGGGGCGCAGATACGAGCAGTACTTC
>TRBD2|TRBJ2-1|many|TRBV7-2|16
CASSLLLAGAGTEQFF
TGTGCCAGCAGCTTATTATTAGCGGGAGCGGGGACGGAGCAGTTCTTC
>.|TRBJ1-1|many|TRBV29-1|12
CSVEQANTEAFF
TGCAGCGTTGAACAGGCAAACACTGAAGCTTTCTTT
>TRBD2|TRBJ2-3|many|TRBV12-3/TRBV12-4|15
CASSSPPGGRDTQYF
TGTGCCAGCAGTTCCCCACCGGGGGGTAGGGATACGCAGTATTTT
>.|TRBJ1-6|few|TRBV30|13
CAWSSSYNSPLHF
TGTGCCTGGAGTTCCTCCTATAATTCACCCCTCCACTTT
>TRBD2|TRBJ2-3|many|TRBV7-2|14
CASSLVGREGLQYF
TGTGCCAGCAGCTTAGTGGGGCGGGAGGGCCTGCAGTATTTT
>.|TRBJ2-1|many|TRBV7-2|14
CASTQAGHYNEQFF
TGTGCCAGCACACAAGCGGGCCACTACAATGAGCAGTTCTTC
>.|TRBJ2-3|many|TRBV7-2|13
CASSPGLGTQQYF
TGTGCCAGCAGCCCGGGTCTTGGGACCCAGCAGTATTTT
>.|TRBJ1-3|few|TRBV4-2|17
CASSYTLGVNSGNTIYF
TGTGCCAGCAGCTATACCCTCGGGGTGAACTCTGGAAACACCATATATTTT
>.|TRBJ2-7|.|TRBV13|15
CASSGPRDSSYEQYF
TGTGCCAGCAGCGGCCCCCGGGACTCGTCCTACGAGCAGTACTTC
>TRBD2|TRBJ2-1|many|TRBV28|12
CASSGMINEQFF
TGTGCCAGTAGCGGGATGATCAATGAGCAGTTCTTC
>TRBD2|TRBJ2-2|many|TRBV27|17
CASTPGASGSGTGELFF
TGTGCCAGCACCCCGGGGGCTAGCGGGAGTGGGACCGGGGAGCTGTTTTTT
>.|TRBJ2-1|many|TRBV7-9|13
CASSSGSPGEQFF
TGTGCCAGCAGCTCTGGTTCGCCTGGGGAGCAGTTCTTC
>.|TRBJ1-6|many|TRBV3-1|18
CASSQEIGGSSYNSPLHF
TGTGCCAGCAGCCAAGAAATCGGCGGGAGCTCCTATAATTCACCCCTCCACTTT
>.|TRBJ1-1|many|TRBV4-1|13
CASRAGVNTEAFF
TGCGCCAGCCGGGCAGGGGTGAACACTGAAGCTTTCTTT
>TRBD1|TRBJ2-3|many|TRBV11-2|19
CASSLPNPGQGWGTDTQYF
TGTGCCAGCAGCTTACCAAATCCGGGACAGGGTTGGGGCACAGATACGCAGTATTTT
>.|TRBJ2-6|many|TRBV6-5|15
CASSYLRSGANVLTF
TGTGCCAGCAGTTACCTTCGCTCTGGGGCCAACGTCCTGACTTTC
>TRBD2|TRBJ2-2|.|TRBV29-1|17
CSVGGTGLAGSPGELFF
TGCAGCGTTGGCGGGACGGGACTAGCGGGATCCCCCGGGGAGCTGTTTTTT
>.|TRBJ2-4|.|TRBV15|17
CATSARAPLPAKNIQYF
TGTGCCACCAGCGCCCGAGCGCCTTTACCGGCCAAAAACATTCAGTACTTC
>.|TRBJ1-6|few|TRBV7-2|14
CASSLGGEYSPLHF
TGTGCCAGCAGCTTGGGAGGGGAATATTCACCCCTCCACTTT
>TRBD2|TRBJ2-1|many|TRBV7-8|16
CASSLGTSGTYNEQFF
TGTGCCAGCAGCTTAGGGACTAGCGGGACCTACAATGAGCAGTTCTTC
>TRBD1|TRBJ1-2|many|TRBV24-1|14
CATSDWGQGGGYTF
TGTGCCACCAGTGATTGGGGACAGGGAGGTGGCTACACCTTC
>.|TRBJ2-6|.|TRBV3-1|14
CASSRWQGANVLTF
TGTGCCAGCAGCCGATGGCAGGGGGCCAACGTCCTGACTTTC
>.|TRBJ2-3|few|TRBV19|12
CASSIATDTQYF
TGTGCCAGTAGTATAGCCACAGATACGCAGTATTTT
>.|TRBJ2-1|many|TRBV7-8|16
CASSFPAGSRMREQFF
TGTGCCAGCAGCTTCCCCGCTGGTAGCCGGATGCGGGAGCAGTTCTTC
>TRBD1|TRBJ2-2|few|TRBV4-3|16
CASSALQGAVAGELFF
TGCGCCAGCAGCGCACTGCAGGGGGCAGTTGCCGGGGAGCTGTTTTTT
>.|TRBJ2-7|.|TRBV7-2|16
CASTFSTRGRDYEQYF
TGTGCCAGCACCTTTTCCACTAGGGGACGGGATTACGAGCAGTACTTC
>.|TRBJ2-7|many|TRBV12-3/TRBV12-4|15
CASRAQGRRDYEQYF
TGTGCCAGCAGGGCTCAAGGGCGGAGAGACTACGAGCAGTACTTC
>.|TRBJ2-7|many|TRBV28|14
CASSLKEGLGEQYF
TGTGCCAGCAGTTTAAAGGAGGGCCTAGGCGAGCAGTACTTC
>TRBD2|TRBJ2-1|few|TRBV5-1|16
CASSFIAGGPFNEQFF
TGCGCCAGCAGCTTTATAGCGGGAGGGCCCTTTAATGAGCAGTTCTTC
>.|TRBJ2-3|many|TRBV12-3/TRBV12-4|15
CASNSLVAGADTQYF
TGTGCCAGCAACTCCTTGGTAGCCGGGGCAGATACGCAGTATTTT
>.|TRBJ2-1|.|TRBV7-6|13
CASSLEGFREQFF
TGTGCCAGCAGCTTAGAAGGGTTTAGGGAGCAGTTCTTC
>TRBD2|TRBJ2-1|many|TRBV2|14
CASSLAGGPEEQFF
TGTGCCAGCAGTCTAGCGGGAGGGCCTGAGGAGCAGTTCTTC
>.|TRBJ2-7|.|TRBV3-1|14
CASSQDTFSYEQYF
TGTGCCAGCAGCCAAGATACTTTTTCCTACGAGCAGTACTTC